This T cell receptor beta chain was recorded in a study of T cell responses to AZD1222 COVID-19 vaccine (dated by TCRdb to the early 2020s). The study in broad terms: A total of 230 to 250 trial participants underwent TCR sequencing, of whom around 200 received two doses of AZD1222 and some 26 received two doses of the MenACWY control vaccine. Trial participants were enrolled into age subgroups of 18-55, 56-69 and 70-plus years, which contained approximately 150, 28 and 58 TCR-sequenced participants, respectively.

Overall results and qualifications from the work: No day 14 peak-response samples were available, so repertoires were characterized only after the peak T cell response. Participants were mostly white British, with more females than males. The authors suggested clonal diversity may have been underestimated. The vaccine-associated CD4 TCRs covered the entire spike protein, and the dominant responses fell in regions 160-218 and 743-854. In the small 56-69-year group, the increase in depth fell short of significance, most likely because of low power. Epitopes outside the regions mutated in the B.1.351 and B.1.1.7 variants were reportedly recognized by nearly half of the unique spike-specific TCRs. Conclusions about previously exposed vaccinees are limited because only a handful of AZD1222 recipients were SARS-CoV-2 seropositive at baseline. After two AZD1222 doses, spike-specific TCR breadth and depth were significantly higher than at day 0 and than in MenACWY recipients.

Taken from the germline V gene, the CDR1 and CDR2 loops are MDHEN and SYDVKM. Taken from cysteine to phenylalanine, the CDR3 has 13 residues. The entry retains the CDR3 DNA only, 39 bases that are in frame from base 1. V loses 3 bases of germline sequence and J loses 9 bases, and the interval between the two ends is 12 bases. With regard to this clone: The clone's antigen remains unknown. It has no much larger one-base neighbor in the sample; base qualities were not kept.

The time point label here, explained by the study, means: baseline before first vaccination. This sample's treatment or condition label indicates: meningococcal conjugate vaccine given as trial control. Vaccinee samples came from UK trials COV001 and COV002, including a single-blind randomized controlled phase 2/3 trial of AZD1222 (ChAdOx1 nCoV-19) in healthy adults. For TCRbeta chain sequencing, PBMC samples were collected from trial participants at day 0 and at day 28 after the second dose. The CDR3 regions of human TCRbeta chains were analyzed by immunosequencing. From the authors' description of their analysis: TCRs in the repertoires were matched against a reference library of SARS-CoV-2-specific TCRs that had been generated with the MIRA antigen-specificity platform. Breadth was defined as the fraction of unique TCRs that were SARS-CoV-2-associated, and depth was defined as the fraction of total T cells that were SARS-CoV-2-associated. Using the MIRA data, each spike-specific TCR was assigned both to the spike region to which the TCR was reactive and to a CD4 or CD8 class. Log10-transformed breadth and depth values were compared by one-way ANOVA with Sidak's multiple comparisons tests. TCRdb took this table from immuneACCESS and kept in-frame rearrangements with V and J called. Such tables lack part of the clones; where checked against another copy, unresolved V genes explain under half of the gap, and the rest is unexplained. V and J calls and clone size are as listed in that table; D and trimming were resolved from the DNA. Across this sample there are around 180,000 clones, with about 90% seen only once. The ten biggest clones cover about 3% of the sample.

The sequence is built from TRBV28 and TRBJ1-5; a tentative D call is TRBD1 (5 bases match). The sequence was obtained from an adult in good health. The sample here was peripheral blood, taken on day 0 of MenACWY control vaccination. The CDR3 amino acid sequence is: CASSFEGSRPQHF. The nucleotide sequence reads TGTGCCAGCAGTTTTGAGGGGTCGAGGCCCCAGCATTTT.